These 28 T cell receptor beta chains came from one sample sequenced in a study of response to subunit inactivated influenza vaccine. TCRdb fed the RT-PCR reads into MiXCR, producing one record per CDR3 protein. This sample has about 620,000 distinct CDR3 sequences, with 12% found just once. Sequences were derived from PBMCs from blood, sampled on the day of vaccination. The receptors shown here come from a man between 50 and 59 years old who received an inactivated influenza vaccine.

In its sample, this clonotype was seen many times. The chain carries TRBV2 and TRBJ1-3; D possibly corresponds to TRBD1 (5 bases). Germline loops: CDR1 SNHLY, CDR2 FYNNEI. CDR3 size: 16 residues. V shed 3 bases and J shed 0 bases, with 12 bases lying between them. Here the CDR3 reads CASSEGRPVSGNTIYF. Written as DNA, the CDR3 is TGTGCCAGCAGTGAGGGACGTCCAGTCTCTGGAAACACCATATATTTT.

As to this clonotype: One end of the junction is discordant with germline, which a read error may explain. J is TRBJ2-2 and V is TRBV18; D call uncertain. Looked up from germline, CDR1 is KGHSH and CDR2 is LQKENI. CDR3 size: 14 residues. Here the CDR3 reads CASSPPVWTGQLFF. CDR3 sequence (DNA): TGTGCCAGCTCACCACCGGTTTGGACCGGGCAGCTGTTTTTT.

This chain joins TRBV30 and TRBJ2-3; TRBD1 matches 9 bases. The CDR3 length is 14 residues. After removal of 2 bases from V and 6 bases from J, the junction contained 6 bases not matched to a gene. Germline V gene sequence: CDR1 GTSNPN, CDR2 SVGIG (reference sequence). CDR3 residues: CAWSKTGGLDTQYF. The DNA of the CDR3 is TGTGCCTGGAGTAAAACAGGGGGCTTGGATACGCAGTATTTT.

The chain links TRBV19 to TRBJ1-5, with 7 bases that match TRBD1. Per germline, CDR1 LNHDA and CDR2 SQIVND (reference sequence). Germline trimming cut 4 bases from V and 4 bases from J; bases unmatched to any gene: 7. The CDR3 consists of 15 residues. For the CDR3, the DNA is TGTGCCAGTAGTAGCAGACAGGGCAGGAATCAGCCCCAGCATTTT. It translates to CASSSRQGRNQPQHF.

This clonotype was observed at least ten times. The rearrangement joins TRBV6-2 or TRBV6-3 to TRBJ1-2; weak D call: TRBD1 (5 bases). Germline values: CDR1 MNHEY, CDR2 SVGEGT. Trimming removed 5 bases from V and 2 bases from J, with 9 bases in between. The CDR3 runs 13 residues. This CDR3 is CASSPRGNYGYTF. In nucleotides, the CDR3 is TGTGCCAGCAGTCCGCGGGGGAACTATGGCTACACCTTC.

The genes are TRBV7-2 and TRBJ1-1, with no clear D. V lost 1 base to trimming and J lost 0 bases, with 6 bases between them. CDR1 is SGHTA and CDR2 is FQGNSA in the germline V gene. This CDR3 spans 14 amino acids. The CDR3 DNA follows: TGTGCCAGCAGCTTAGTCTCTATGAACACTGAAGCTTTCTTT. Protein sequence: CASSLVSMNTEAFF.

This chain connects TRBV5-1 to TRBJ2-4; no reliable D call. Germline V gene sequence: CDR1 SGHRS, CDR2 YFSETQ. The V end was cut by 0 bases, the J end by 7 bases, with 14 bases between. The CDR3 totals 15 residues. The CDR3 spells CASSLDSGFGNIQYF. DNA of the CDR3: TGCGCCAGCAGCTTGGATTCCGGGTTTGGGAACATTCAGTACTTC.

This clonotype has ten or more counts. The chain joins TRBV7-8 to TRBJ2-7; D unresolved. The CDR3 runs to 16 residues. V was clipped by 1 base and J by 0 bases, with 13 bases between them. Germline V gene sequence: CDR1 SGHVS, CDR2 FQNEAQ. The CDR3 region is CASSLEPPSSSYEQYF. DNA for the CDR3: TGTGCCAGCAGCTTAGAACCACCTTCCAGCTCCTACGAGCAGTACTTC. Combining the CDR3 with reference TRBV7-8 and TRBJ2-7 gives the whole variable domain GAGVSQSPRYKVAKRGQDVALRCDPISGHVSLFWYQQALGQGPEFLTYFQNEAQLDKSGLPSDRFFAERPEGSVSTLKIQRTQQEDSAVYLCASSLEPPSSSYEQYFGPGTRLTVT.

The chain uses TRBV29-1 and TRBJ2-2, with 8 bases matching TRBD2. Germline V gives CDR1 SQVTM, CDR2 ANQGSEA. The CDR3 contains 13 residues. Unmatched junction bases numbered 3, after V lost 6 bases and J lost 3 bases. The CDR3 reads CSVGRGDTGELFF. CDR3 coding DNA: TGCAGCGTGGGGCGGGGGGACACCGGGGAGCTGTTTTTT.

This chain uses TRBV7-2 with TRBJ1-4; no clear D gene. With 3 bases removed from V and 10 bases from J, the gap between germline ends came to 9 bases. The CDR3 has 12 residues. In germline, CDR1 is SGHTA, CDR2 FQGNSA. CDR3 region: CASSFHAGKLFF. In nucleotides, the CDR3 is TGTGCCAGCAGCTTTCACGCGGGAAAACTGTTTTTT.

The genes are TRBV27 and TRBJ1-5; no definite D call. The germline gives CDR1 MNHEY, CDR2 SMNVEV (reference sequence). The CDR3 has 14 residues. The V and J ends lost 4 bases and 5 bases respectively, with 12 bases between them. The CDR3 bases are TGTGCCAGCAGTTCCGACACGTTTGATCAGCCCCAGCATTTT. Amino acid sequence: CASSSDTFDQPQHF.

In its sample, this clonotype was seen a few times. The gene calls are TRBV5-1 and TRBJ1-1, with D possibly matching TRBD1 (6 bases). This CDR3 contains 15 residues. Germline V CDR1 and CDR2: SGHRS, YFSETQ. The V gene lost 0 bases and the J gene lost 5 bases, with 14 bases spanning the gap. The CDR3, as DNA: TGCGCCAGCAGCTTGGGACTGGGGGCGCAGACTGAAGCTTTCTTT. Amino acid sequence: CASSLGLGAQTEAFF.

This clonotype was counted between two and nine times. The chain is built from TRBV4-1 and TRBJ2-7, with D possibly TRBD2 on 5 matching bases. In germline, CDR1 is MGHRA, CDR2 YSYEKL. Trimming cost V 1 base and J 2 bases, with 15 bases left between them. The CDR3 consists of 16 residues. The CDR3 nucleotides read TGCGCCAGCAGCCAAGTGGGAGCAGTACTAACCTACGAGCAGTACTTC. The encoded protein is CASSQVGAVLTYEQYF.

In this sample, this clonotype turned up a few times. The chain couples TRBV7-6 to TRBJ2-3, with 8 bases lining up with TRBD2. The germline gives CDR1 SGHVS, CDR2 FNYEAQ. The CDR3 contains 15 residues. J lost 2 bases, V lost 6 bases, and 7 bases had no gene match. This CDR3 is CASSYNSGDTDTQYF. The CDR3, as DNA: TGTGCCAGCAGTTATAATAGCGGGGACACAGATACGCAGTATTTT.

The genes are TRBV11-2 and TRBJ2-5; TRBD1 aligns across 8 bases. The CDR3 has 16 amino acids. CDR1 is SGHAT, CDR2 FQNNGV, per germline. Trimming at V came to 0 bases and at J to 5 bases, leaving 8 bases not matched to a gene. The CDR3 nucleotides are TGTGCCAGCAGCTTAGATTGGACAGGGAGATCGGAGACCCAGTACTTC. Its protein product is CASSLDWTGRSETQYF.

The chain combines TRBV7-2 with TRBJ2-5, with D tentatively TRBD2 (5 bases). This CDR3 has 14 amino acids. Germline V lookup: CDR1 SGHTA, CDR2 FQGNSA. Trimming shortened V by 0 bases and J by 5 bases, and 10 bases separated the two germline ends. DNA of the CDR3: TGTGCCAGCAGCTTAGCCACTAGAAGGGAGACCCAGTACTTC. This encodes CASSLATRRETQYF.

J is TRBJ2-3 and V is TRBV4-3, with 8 bases lining up with TRBD2. Germline values: CDR1 LGHNA, CDR2 YSLEER. Trimming took 2 bases from V and 5 from J; bases not matched to a gene: 9. The CDR3 consists of 16 residues. CDR3 DNA: TGCGCCAGCAGCCAACGACTAGCGAGCACAGGAGATACGCAGTATTTT. Its protein is CASSQRLASTGDTQYF.

With regard to this clonotype: Mismatch with germline at one junction end may stem from a read error. V usage is TRBV2 and J usage is TRBJ2-7; D is possibly TRBD1 (6 bases). Germline CDR1 and CDR2: SNHLY and FYNNEI. The CDR3 is 11 amino acids. The DNA for the CDR3 is TGTGCCAGCAGATCACCGGGACATTTTATCTTC. This translates into CASRSPGHFIF.

This chain links TRBV4-2 with TRBJ2-1, with 11 positions matching TRBD1. Trimming cost V 4 bases and J 4 bases; bases outside gene matches: 9. Germline loops: CDR1 LGHNA, CDR2 YNFKEQ. The CDR3 length is 17 residues. Here the CDR3 reads CASSPTWTGGVYNEQFF. CDR3 nucleotides: TGTGCCAGCAGCCCTACGTGGACAGGGGGCGTTTACAATGAGCAGTTCTTC.

This rearrangement joins TRBV7-2 to TRBJ2-7; D is possibly TRBD2 (6 bases). Deletions cut 2 bases from V and 2 bases from J, with 10 bases between. This CDR3 spans 14 amino acids. Germline V gives CDR1 SGHTA, CDR2 FQGNSA. The CDR3 DNA sequence: TGTGCCAGCAGCTTAACTCCGGGAGCCTACGAGCAGTACTTC. As protein: CASSLTPGAYEQYF.

This clonotype was detected only a few times. CDR3 nucleotides: TGTGCCAGCTCATTGTCGCTGGGTACGCAGTATTTT. Residues: CASSLSLGTQYF. The J gene is TRBJ2-3, the V gene TRBV18; D is ambiguous. The CDR3 has 12 amino acids. Germline CDR1 and CDR2: KGHSH and LQKENI. The germline V and J ends were trimmed by 5 bases and 8 bases, with 11 bases remaining between them.

The chain uses TRBV28 and TRBJ2-7, with D perhaps assigned TRBD1 or TRBD2 (5 bases each). V was trimmed by 4 bases and J by 3 bases, leaving 16 bases between them. Germline V CDR1 and CDR2: MDHEN, SYDVKM. This CDR3 spans 15 amino acids. The CDR3 loop is CASSSSNGALYEQYF. CDR3 bases: TGTGCCAGCAGTTCTAGCAATGGGGCTCTCTACGAGCAGTACTTC. Supplemented by reference TRBV28 and TRBJ2-7, the full variable domain reads DVKVTQSSRYLVKRTGEKVFLECVQDMDHENMFWYRQDPGLGLRLIYFSYDVKMKEKGDIPEGYSVSREKKERFSLILESASTNQTSMYLCASSSSNGALYEQYFGPGTRLTVT.

This sequence joins TRBV6-5 and TRBJ2-3; 8 bases are shared with TRBD1. V lost 0 bases to trimming and J lost 0 bases; unmatched junction nucleotides: 5. Germline loops: CDR1 MNHEY, CDR2 SVGAGI. The CDR3 consists of 17 residues. The CDR3 bases are TGTGCCAGCAGTTACTCGATTGGGGACAGGAGCACAGATACGCAGTATTTT. Protein sequence: CASSYSIGDRSTDTQYF.

In this sample, this clonotype turned up a few times. This chain connects TRBV6-2 or TRBV6-3 to TRBJ2-1; 9 positions match TRBD1. Trimming cost V 0 bases and J 16 bases; bases outside gene matches: 4. Germline lookup yields CDR1 MNHEY and CDR2 SVGEGT. CDR3 length: 12 residues. The DNA for the CDR3 is TGTGCCAGCAGTTACTCGTGGGACAGGGTCTTCTTC. Translated: CASSYSWDRVFF.

This clonotype has a handful of counts. The rearrangement links TRBV5-1 to TRBJ2-4; tentatively, D is TRBD1 or TRBD2 (5 bases each). Germline CDR1 SGHRS, CDR2 YFSETQ. V dropped 0 bases and J dropped 0 bases, with 13 bases sitting between them. The CDR3 consists of 17 residues. This CDR3 reads CASSLAGALLAKNIQYF. In nucleotides, the CDR3 is TGCGCCAGCAGCTTGGCCGGGGCACTACTAGCCAAAAACATTCAGTACTTC.

This clonotype was picked up many times. J is TRBJ2-5 and V is TRBV20-1; possibly TRBD2 for D (6 bases). CDR3 size: 15 residues. CDR1 is DFQATT, CDR2 SNEGSKA, per germline (reference sequence). V lost 6 bases and J 2 bases, leaving 19 bases between the germline ends. The CDR3 spells CSALHWRGGQETQYF. CDR3 nucleotide sequence: TGCAGTGCACTTCATTGGAGGGGTGGGCAAGAGACCCAGTACTTC.

This clonotype was seen repeatedly, ten times or more. The J gene is TRBJ2-5, the V gene TRBV7-2; no clear D. The CDR3 is 12 amino acids. Germline V gene sequence: CDR1 SGHTA, CDR2 FQGNSA. Trimming cost V 6 bases and J 7 bases, with 12 bases left between them. The CDR3 sequence is CASSIGLATQYF. DNA of the CDR3: TGTGCCAGCAGTATCGGTTTGGCGACCCAGTACTTC.

This rearrangement joins TRBV4-2 to TRBJ1-5; 7 bases fit TRBD1. Per germline, CDR1 LGHNA and CDR2 YNFKEQ. After removal of 4 bases from V and 4 bases from J, the junction contained 4 bases not matched to a gene. This CDR3 comprises 14 residues. For the CDR3, the DNA is TGTGCCAGCAGCCCGCAACAGGGGAATCAGCCCCAGCATTTT. It translates to CASSPQQGNQPQHF.